This T cell receptor beta chain was sequenced in a study of T-cell memory formation after mild COVID-19. The study's findings and limits: CD4+ contracting clones were found mainly in CM and EM, and CD8+ ones in EMRA.

TCRdb recomputed calls from the 5' RACE reads with MiXCR, one row per CDR3 protein. The sample has around 180,000 distinct CDR3 sequences, roughly 17% seen once. With regard to this clonotype: Its antigen remains unknown.

The germline V gene encodes CDR1 KGHSH and CDR2 LQKENI. The junction had 4 bases not matched to a gene; V was cut back by 3 bases and J by 0 bases. This CDR3 has 16 amino acids. J is TRBJ2-3 and V is TRBV18; 9 positions match TRBD1. The sequencing sample was made of PBMCs or a T cell subset sorted from them (not recorded which). The sequence was collected from an adult woman who had mild COVID-19 (a few samples of this study predate the infection). Cell type and time point are not known. The CDR3 DNA reads TGTGCCAGCTCACCTACAGGGGGCAGTAGCACAGATACGCAGTATTTT. Its protein is CASSPTGGSSTDTQYF.